The 10 T cell receptor beta chains below were found in one sample sequenced in a study of T cell clonality in common variable immunodeficiency. Study results and caveats: Reportedly, TCR beta sequences from common variable immunodeficiency showed fewer deletions and N-nucleotide insertions.

Their target antigens are unknown. Assay: immunoSEQ multiplex PCR; the TCRdb copy retains only in-frame clones and omits some. Sampling found 14,000 or so clones, none seen once. Material: peripheral blood mononuclear cells. The receptors derive from a human donor with common variable immunodeficiency.

With regard to this clone: The sequence runs out 3 residues before the end of the CDR3; the remainder is reconstructed from the germline J gene. The genes are TRBV7-2 and TRBJ1-6; D not certain. CDR3 length equals 14 residues. Per the germline V gene, CDR1 is SGHTA and CDR2 is FQGNSA. CDR3 amino acids: CVSRTAFYNSPLHF. CDR3 DNA, as far as it was read: TGTGTCAGTAGGACTGCGTTCTATAATTCACCC.

This clone turned up a few times. The read ends 3 residues shy of where the CDR3 ends; the end is completed using the germline J gene. V usage is TRBV5-6 and J usage is TRBJ2-5; TRBD2 is a possible D gene (5 bases). V was shortened by 1 base and J by 4 bases, with 14 bases between the two germline ends. Germline CDR1 is SGHDT and CDR2 is YYEEEE. The CDR3 is 15 amino acids. The sequenced part of the CDR3 DNA is TGTGCCAGCAGCTTGATTAGCGACGCCGGAGAGACC. Translating it yields CASSLISDAGET. The full CDR3 protein is CASSLISDAGETQYF.

This clone turned up a few times. The DNA ends 3 residues before the CDR3 does, and the rest of the CDR3 is filled in from the germline J gene. The chain uses TRBV11-2 and TRBJ1-4; 9 bases match TRBD1. Germline V gene data show CDR1 as SGHAT and CDR2 as FQNNGV. CDR3 length: 15 residues. V gave up 3 bases and J gave up 4 bases; unmatched junction bases: 3. CDR3 protein: CASSFGTGINEKLFF. The DNA read from the CDR3 is TGTGCCAGCAGCTTTGGGACAGGGATTAATGAAAAA.

As concerns this clone: The read ends 3 residues before the CDR3 terminus; that terminus is restored from the germline J gene. The same CDR3 is also encoded by other DNA sequences in this sample. The chain combines TRBV30 with TRBJ1-5; 7 nucleotides agree with TRBD1. Germline V gene sequence: CDR1 GTSNPN, CDR2 SVGIG (reference sequence). The CDR3 extends over 14 amino acids. The V segment lost 1 base and the J segment 7 bases; nucleotides outside the gene matches: 7. CDR3 DNA (partial): TGTGCCTGGAGTGAGGGGGCAAGAGGACAGCCC. Amino acids: CAWSEGARGQP. In full, the CDR3 is CAWSEGARGQPQHF.

This clone was detected a few times. The observed sequence ends 3 residues before the CDR3 terminus, with the missing tail filled in from the germline J gene. V and J are TRBV6-2 or TRBV6-3 and TRBJ2-5, with TRBD2 matching 9 bases. This CDR3 is built from 13 residues. The germline CDR1 and CDR2 sequences are MNHEY and SVGEGT. The CDR3 here is CALAGALHGTQYF. CDR3 DNA, as far as it was read: TGTGCCTTAGCGGGAGCGCTCCACGGAACC.

This clone was seen only a few times. The read stops 3 residues short of the end of the CDR3; the missing end is completed from the germline J gene. The gene calls are TRBV5-1 and TRBJ2-7, with 9 bases lining up with TRBD2. The length of the CDR3 is 16 residues. Germline V CDR1 and CDR2: SGHRS, YFSETQ. The trim removed 4 bases at V and 6 bases at J, leaving 14 bases unmatched. The DNA read from the CDR3 is TGCGCCAGCAGCAATCTAGGCGGGAGGGCCGTAGGCGAG. Translated: CASSNLGGRAVGE. The entire CDR3 reads CASSNLGGRAVGEQYF.

In this sample, this clone turned up a few times. The read comes to an end 3 residues before the CDR3 does, leaving the germline J gene to fill in the end. The chain has TRBV10-3 and TRBJ2-5, with 7 bases matching TRBD2. J gave up 4 bases and V 8 bases, and 16 bases lay outside the gene matches. CDR1 ENHRY and CDR2 SYGVKD come from the germline V gene. The CDR3 consists of 16 residues. The CDR3 bases that were read are TGTGCCATCGGAAGTAGGGCGGGGGACCCGGGAGAGACC. It specifies CAIGSRAGDPGET. The entire CDR3 protein is CAIGSRAGDPGETQYF.

This clone was observed at least ten times. The CDR3 is CASSEASGSEYNEQFF. The sequenced CDR3 bases are TGCGCCAGCAGTGAGGCTAGCGGGAGTGAATACAATGAG. The chain employs TRBV10-1 and TRBJ2-1, with 10 positions matching TRBD2. The CDR3 is cut off 3 residues early in the read; its end comes from the germline J gene. The CDR3 extends over 16 amino acids. The J segment lost 4 bases and the V segment lost 2 bases, leaving 5 bases of the junction unmatched. Germline lookup yields CDR1 WNHNN and CDR2 SYGVQD (reference sequence).

This clone was seen ten or more times. The CDR3 goes on 3 residues after the read ends, and that part is filled in from the germline J gene. The chain couples TRBV19 to TRBJ2-1; TRBD2 matches at 9 bases. Germline CDR1 is LNHDA and CDR2 is SQIVND (reference sequence). The CDR3 runs 16 residues. V gave up 3 bases and J gave up 4 bases; unmatched junction bases: 7. This CDR3 reads CASSIIPAGGYNEQFF. Incomplete CDR3 DNA: TGTGCCAGTAGTATCATCCCAGCGGGGGGTTACAATGAG.

This clone showed up many times. CDR3 sequence reads: CASSSTSGSTDTQYF. CDR3 DNA (partial): TGTGCCAGCAGCTCGACTAGCGGAAGCACAGATACG. The rearrangement links TRBV2 to TRBJ2-3; 9 bases match TRBD2. Read coverage stops 3 residues before the CDR3 terminus; the germline J gene supplies the remainder. This CDR3 region has 15 residues. From germline, CDR1 is SNHLY and CDR2 FYNNEI. V shed 6 bases, J shed 0 bases, and the junction held 4 bases outside the gene matches.